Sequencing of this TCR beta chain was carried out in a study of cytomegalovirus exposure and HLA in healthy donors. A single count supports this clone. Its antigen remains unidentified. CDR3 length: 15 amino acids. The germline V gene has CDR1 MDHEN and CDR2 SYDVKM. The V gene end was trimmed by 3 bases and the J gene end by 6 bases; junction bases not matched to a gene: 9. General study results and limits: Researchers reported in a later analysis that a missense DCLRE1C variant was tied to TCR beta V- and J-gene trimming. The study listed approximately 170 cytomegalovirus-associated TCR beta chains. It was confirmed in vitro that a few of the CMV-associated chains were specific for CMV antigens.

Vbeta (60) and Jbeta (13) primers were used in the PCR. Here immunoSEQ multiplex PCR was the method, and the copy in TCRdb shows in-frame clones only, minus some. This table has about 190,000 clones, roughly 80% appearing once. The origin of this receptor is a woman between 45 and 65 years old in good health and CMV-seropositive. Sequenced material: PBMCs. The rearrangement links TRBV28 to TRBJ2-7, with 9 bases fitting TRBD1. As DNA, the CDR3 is TGTGCCAGCAGTTTCCCGACAGGGGGTAAGGTCGAGCAGTACTTC. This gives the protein CASSFPTGGKVEQYF.